The 3 T cell receptor beta chains given below trace back to one sample, sequenced in a study of blood T cell repertoires in COVID-19. Using immunoSEQ multiplex PCR, the repertoire was profiled, and TCRdb retains in-frame clones only, with some absent. The table shows nearly 300,000 clones, with about nine tenths occurring only once. Sequenced: PBMCs or T cells enriched from blood (not recorded which). The source is a woman in her forties or fifties who had been exposed to COVID-19.

The chain carries TRBV12-5 and TRBJ1-5, with D tentatively TRBD1 (5 bases). With 6 bases removed from V and 1 base from J, the gap between germline ends came to 13 bases. The V gene's germline CDR1 is LGHNT and CDR2 FRNRAP. The CDR3 is 15 residues long. The CDR3 nucleotides read TGTGCTAGTGGCCCCGGCGGGGGGAGCAATCAGCCCCAGCATTTT. As protein: CASGPGGGSNQPQHF.

This clone has a handful of counts. This chain connects TRBV4-1 to TRBJ2-7; 10 bases line up with TRBD2. Germline CDR1 and CDR2: MGHRA and YSYEKL. V was pared by 4 bases and J by 2 bases, with 17 bases of the junction left unmatched. This CDR3 has 19 residues. CDR3 DNA sequence: TGCGCCAGCAGCCTCCAAGATACATTCGGACTAGCGGCCACCTACGAGCAGTACTTC. Protein sequence: CASSLQDTFGLAATYEQYF.

The chain couples TRBV5-1 to TRBJ1-1; D remains unclear. Trimming removed 4 bases from V and 4 bases from J, with 20 bases in between. This CDR3 spans 16 amino acids. Germline V gene lookup returns CDR1 SGHRS and CDR2 YFSETQ. The CDR3 nucleotides read TGCGCCAGCAGCCCTGAGGCGGGAGGGCCGGGCACTGAAGCTTTCTTT. Translation gives CASSPEAGGPGTEAFF.